This T cell receptor (beta chain) originates from a study of T cells in women clearing cervical HPV infection. Study-level background: Blood came at first lesion visit for cases, post-clearance for controls. Case blood was drawn a median about 160 days after lesion detection. Findings and caveats of the study: CIN3+ cases had significantly higher TCR repertoire richness than controls, but evenness did not differ.

Assay used: immunoSEQ multiplex PCR; TCRdb lists only in-frame clones, some missing. The sample holds fewer than 35,000 clones. Prevalent HPV16 infections were excluded; only incident single HPV16 infections included. The CDR3 contains 14 residues. In germline, CDR1 is SGHDT, CDR2 YYEEEE. A word on this clone: What it recognizes is unknown. The sequence runs out 3 residues before the end of the CDR3; the remainder is reconstructed from the germline J gene.

V gene TRBV5-6 combines with J gene TRBJ2-2; 9 bases align to TRBD1. The clonotype originates from a woman aged 18 to 75 with a cervical HPV16 infection that either progressed to CIN3+ or cleared (not recorded which). The sample taken for sequencing was blood buffy coat. CDR3 protein: CASSRDRVSEKLFF. The sequenced part of the CDR3 DNA is TGTGCCAGCAGCCGGGACAGGGTCAGCGAAAAG.